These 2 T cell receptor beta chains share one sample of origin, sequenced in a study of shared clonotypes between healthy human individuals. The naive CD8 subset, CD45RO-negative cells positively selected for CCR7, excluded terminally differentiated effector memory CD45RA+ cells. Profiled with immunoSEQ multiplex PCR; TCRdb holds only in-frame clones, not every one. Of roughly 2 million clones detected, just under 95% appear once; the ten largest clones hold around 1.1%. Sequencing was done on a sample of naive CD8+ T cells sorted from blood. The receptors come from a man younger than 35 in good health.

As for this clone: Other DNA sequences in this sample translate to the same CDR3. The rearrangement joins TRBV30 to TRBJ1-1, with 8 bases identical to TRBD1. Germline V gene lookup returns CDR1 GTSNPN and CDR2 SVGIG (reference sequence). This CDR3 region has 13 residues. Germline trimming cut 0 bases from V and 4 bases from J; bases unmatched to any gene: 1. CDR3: CAWSVTGGTEAFF. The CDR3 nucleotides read TGTGCCTGGAGTGTTACAGGGGGCACTGAAGCTTTCTTT.

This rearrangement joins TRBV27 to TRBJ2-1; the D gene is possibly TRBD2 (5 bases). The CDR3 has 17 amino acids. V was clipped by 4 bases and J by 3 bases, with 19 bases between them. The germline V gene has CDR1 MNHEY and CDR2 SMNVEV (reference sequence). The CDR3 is CASSYLRLGVGYNEQFF. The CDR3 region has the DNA TGTGCCAGCAGTTACCTTCGGCTGGGAGTCGGCTACAATGAGCAGTTCTTC.